This T cell receptor (beta chain) came from a study of identical twins. General study points: The study found weaker excess twin sharing in beta out-of-frame sequences.

A universal primer binding site was introduced by template switching. The final cDNA contained unique molecular identifiers. MiXCR, applied by TCRdb to the 5' RACE reads, yields one record per CDR3 protein. Among around 490,000 distinct CDR3 sequences listed, 14% were seen once. In the case of this clonotype: What it binds is unknown.

Germline V gives CDR1 SGHRS, CDR2 YFSETQ. V dropped 0 bases and J dropped 9; count of bases not matched to a gene: 3. This CDR3 has 13 residues. These data also formed part of another study, on yellow fever vaccine responses in identical twins.

The rearrangement uses TRBV5-1 and TRBJ2-7; 10 nucleotides match TRBD1. The receptor was derived from a woman between 18 and 30 years old in good health. What was sequenced was CD4+ T cells sorted from blood. The CDR3 nucleotides are TGCGCCAGCAGCTTGGGACAGGGGGCATGGCAGTACTTC. It translates to CASSLGQGAWQYF.